Below, 3 T cell receptor beta chains from the same sample are listed, as sequenced in a study of T-cell reconstitution after alpha-beta-depleted transplantation in children. Unique molecular identifiers were incorporated during preparation of the TCRbeta library. TCRdb fed the PCR reads into MiXCR, producing one record per CDR3 protein. Seen here are about 110,000 distinct CDR3 sequences, approximately 6.6% observed once, and the top ten hold 23%. The input for sequencing was PBMCs, mostly from graft donor cells, taken 360 days after TCRalphabeta/CD19-depleted stem cell transplant. The receptors come from a male patient between 2 and 15 years old who had a stem cell transplant for acute lymphoblastic leukemia, so the T cells may come from the graft donor.

This clonotype was found many times. V and J are TRBV28 and TRBJ1-2, with D maybe TRBD1 (6 bases). The germline V and J ends were trimmed by 4 bases and 1 base, with 16 bases remaining between them. The germline CDR1 and CDR2 sequences are MDHEN and SYDVKM. The CDR3 loop spans 16 amino acids. CDR3 coding DNA: TGTGCCAGCAGTTCGAACCAGGCAGGGGATAACTATGGCTACACCTTC. It encodes CASSSNQAGDNYGYTF.

This clonotype was counted ten times or more. The J gene is TRBJ2-5, the V gene TRBV6-1; TRBD2 matches at 9 bases. CDR3 size: 14 residues. Trimming cost V 7 bases and J 5 bases; bases outside gene matches: 8. Germline V lookup: CDR1 MNHNS, CDR2 SASEGT. The CDR3 nucleotides are TGTGCCAGCATCTCCTCAGCGGGAGGTGAGACCCAGTACTTC. Its protein is CASISSAGGETQYF.

The V and J genes are TRBV4-3 and TRBJ2-1; D perhaps matches TRBD2 (5 bases). Per the germline V gene, CDR1 is LGHNA and CDR2 is YSLEER. This CDR3 has 15 amino acids. V lost 0 bases and J 4 bases, leaving 10 bases between the germline ends. CDR3 DNA sequence: TGCGCCAGCAGCCAAGATAGCGAGGAATACAATGAGCAGTTCTTC. Amino acid sequence: CASSQDSEEYNEQFF.